This T cell receptor beta chain was captured by sequencing in a study of HIV-infected patients and healthy controls. Study information: Early therapy brought no consistent CD8 count shift, though the CD4:CD8 ratio rose a little.

Reverse transcription used approximately 500 ng RNA and constant-region primers for alpha and beta. Each of the alpha and beta chains got its own library through chain-specific third strand synthesis with indices. TCRdb reprocessed the 5' RACE reads with MiXCR, giving one entry per CDR3 protein. This table holds about 8,600 distinct CDR3 sequences, 8.7% found once. Unmatched junction bases numbered 10, after V lost 6 bases and J lost 2 bases. The CDR3 contains 16 residues. Roughly three months, about 14 weeks, into antiretroviral therapy, follow-up blood was collected. All unsorted peripheral T cells were captured because whole blood was used without fractionation. Many counts were recorded for this clonotype.

The source material was blood, sampled during antiretroviral therapy. The receptor was derived from an adult with HIV infection. V is TRBV12-3 or TRBV12-4 and J is TRBJ2-5; 9 nucleotides line up with TRBD2. CDR3 DNA: TGTGCCAGCAGGGGAGGGGTGACTAGCGGTCAAGAGACCCAGTACTTC. Its protein is CASRGGVTSGQETQYF.